A selection of T cell receptor beta chains follows, all from one sample in a study of OX40 agonist ivuxolimab in advanced cancers. Some clones are missing from TCRdb's copy, which holds only in-frame ones; the method was immunoSEQ multiplex PCR. The data contain 100,000 to 110,000 clones, 85% to 95% of them seen just once; the ten biggest clones take up approximately 0.55%. Source: CD4+ or CD8+ T cells sorted from blood, taken in a trial of the OX40 agonist ivuxolimab. The receptors derive from an adult with an advanced solid tumor such as melanoma, head and neck, liver or kidney cancer. CDR3s include the opening cysteine and the closing phenylalanine or tryptophan. Fields, in order: V gene, CDR3 protein.

v_call: TRBV2
cdr3_aa: CASSWGSGETQYF

v_call: TRBV7-3
cdr3_aa: CASSLSGPYEQYF

v_call: TRBV6-1
cdr3_aa: CASSERPAGPGANVLTF

v_call: TRBV6-4
cdr3_aa: CASSWGGSTDTQYF

v_call: TRBV7-9
cdr3_aa: CASSPEAQGAYGYTF

v_call: TRBV7-8
cdr3_aa: CASSLRTGANTGELFF

v_call: TRBV20-1
cdr3_aa: CSASRGNGYTF

v_call: TRBV4-1
cdr3_aa: CASSQALAGGIEQYF

v_call: TRBV6-4
cdr3_aa: CASSDSIGRGYTQYF

v_call: TRBV11-3
cdr3_aa: CASSLGTSGETQYF

v_call: TRBV19
cdr3_aa: CASSMKGGQNTGELFF

v_call: TRBV10-3
cdr3_aa: CAISRTGQGKGTQYF

v_call: TRBV18
cdr3_aa: CASSPPAPSGKNEQFF

v_call: TRBV6-1
cdr3_aa: CASSEHRDYGYTF

v_call: TRBV28
cdr3_aa: CASSDTATYEQYF

v_call: TRBV15
cdr3_aa: CATSRGQGYGYTF

v_call: TRBV6-1
cdr3_aa: CASSEVPFGSNQPQHF

v_call: TRBV18
cdr3_aa: CASSPVIDTAWDGANVLTF

v_call: TRBV13
cdr3_aa: CASSLGGGRAPGELFF

v_call: TRBV5-1
cdr3_aa: CASSLASGVGPNEQFF

v_call: TRBV7-2
cdr3_aa: CASSGTGVTNEKLFF

v_call: TRBV7-2
cdr3_aa: CASSHGDTVNQPQHF

v_call: TRBV9
cdr3_aa: CASSTRNQAGIPYNEQFF

v_call: TRBV5-4
cdr3_aa: CASSSGTSGSYEQYF

v_call: TRBV28
cdr3_aa: CASKKAGLYNEQFF

v_call: TRBV5-1
cdr3_aa: CASSLVGQGRQDQYF

v_call: TRBV9
cdr3_aa: CASRGGLAGYNEQFF

v_call: TRBV7-2
cdr3_aa: CASTLKRTGNTGELFF

v_call: TRBV20-1
cdr3_aa: CSARGGSEQYF

v_call: TRBV5-1
cdr3_aa: CASRGSRETQYF

v_call: TRBV27
cdr3_aa: CASSFVPLGTSVDEQFF

v_call: TRBV7-3
cdr3_aa: CASSPKGGLGERNEQFF

v_call: TRBV28
cdr3_aa: CASSIPQGRGGYTF

v_call: TRBV6-5
cdr3_aa: CASSYDWGPNTEAFF

v_call: TRBV28
cdr3_aa: CASIVQLGFSGYTF

v_call: TRBV7-9
cdr3_aa: CASSTRGALGTEAFF

v_call: TRBV18
cdr3_aa: CASSPVQKGTQYF

v_call: TRBV5-6
cdr3_aa: CASSLGRDNYEQYF

v_call: TRBV7-9
cdr3_aa: CASSPHPREYQETQYF

v_call: TRBV18
cdr3_aa: CASSLSSGSDTQYF

v_call: TRBV4-1
cdr3_aa: CASSQPRGGRADTQYF

v_call: TRBV28
cdr3_aa: CASIPPGTDTQYF

v_call: TRBV2
cdr3_aa: CASSVGGGTEAFF

v_call: TRBV5-1
cdr3_aa: CASSLRTSPSTDTQYF

v_call: TRBV18
cdr3_aa: CASSLQGADYEQYF

v_call: TRBV4-1
cdr3_aa: CASSPRKGSSYEQYF